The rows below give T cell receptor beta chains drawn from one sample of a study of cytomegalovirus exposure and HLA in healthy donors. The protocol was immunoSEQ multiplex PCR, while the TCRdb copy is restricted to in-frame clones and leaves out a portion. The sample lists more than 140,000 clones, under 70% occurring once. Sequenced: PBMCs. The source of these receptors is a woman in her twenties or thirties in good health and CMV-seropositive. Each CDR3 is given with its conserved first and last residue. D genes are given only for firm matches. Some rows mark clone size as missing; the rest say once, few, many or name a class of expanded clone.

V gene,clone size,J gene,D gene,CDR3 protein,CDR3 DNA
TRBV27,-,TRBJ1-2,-,CASSLSRGGGSYGYTF,TGTGCCAGCAGTTTATCGAGGGGAGGTGGCTCCTATGGCTACACCTTC
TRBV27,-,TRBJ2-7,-,CASSPSGDSLYEQYF,TGTGCCAGCAGCCCTTCGGGAGACTCCCTCTACGAGCAGTACTTC
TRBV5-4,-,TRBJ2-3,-,CASSPPGNTDTQYF,TGTGCCAGCAGCCCCCCCGGGAACACAGATACGCAGTATTTT
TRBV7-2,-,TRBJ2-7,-,CASSILVEQYF,TGTGCCAGCAGCATACTAGTCGAGCAGTACTTC
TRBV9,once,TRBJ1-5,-,CASSAGNQPQHF,TGTGCCAGCAGTGCCGGGAATCAGCCCCAGCATTTT
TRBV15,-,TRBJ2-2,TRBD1,CATSRGGTVGELFF,TGTGCCACCAGCAGAGGTGGGACAGTCGGGGAGCTGTTTTTT
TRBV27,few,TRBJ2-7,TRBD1,CASSLNRGPLDEQYF,TGTGCCAGCAGTTTAAACAGGGGGCCATTAGACGAGCAGTACTTC
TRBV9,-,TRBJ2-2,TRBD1,CASSVDAPGGDTGELFF,TGTGCCAGCAGCGTAGATGCCCCAGGGGGCGACACCGGGGAGCTGTTTTTT
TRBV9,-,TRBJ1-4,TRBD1,CASSVRGTGDEKLFF,TGTGCCAGCAGTGTCCGGGGGACAGGGGATGAAAAACTGTTTTTT
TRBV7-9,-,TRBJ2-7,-,CASSLEQGWSEQYF,TGTGCCAGCAGCTTAGAACAGGGTTGGTCCGAGCAGTACTTC
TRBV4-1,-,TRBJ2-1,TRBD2,CASSPLGGAYNEQFF,TGCGCCAGCAGCCCTCTCGGGGGGGCCTACAATGAGCAGTTCTTC
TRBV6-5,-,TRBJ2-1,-,CASIRPGSNNEQFF,TGTGCCAGCATCCGCCCCGGGTCCAACAATGAGCAGTTCTTC
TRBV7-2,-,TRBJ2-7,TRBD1,CASSWPKTGVSYEQYF,TGTGCCAGCAGCTGGCCGAAGACAGGGGTCTCCTACGAGCAGTACTTC
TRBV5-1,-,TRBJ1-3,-,CASRDSGNTIYF,TGCGCCAGCAGGGACAGTGGAAACACCATATATTTT
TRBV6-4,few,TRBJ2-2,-,CASSDHGGPNTGELFF,TGTGCCAGCAGTGACCACGGGGGGCCGAACACCGGGGAGCTGTTTTTT
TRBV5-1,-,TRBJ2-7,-,CASSLEAGTYEQYF,TGCGCCAGCAGCTTGGAGGCAGGCACCTACGAGCAGTACTTC
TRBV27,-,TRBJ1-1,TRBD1,CASRLTTGVTEAFF,TGTGCCAGCAGACTAACCACAGGGGTCACTGAAGCTTTCTTT
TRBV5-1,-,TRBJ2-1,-,CASSPGHLNSYNEQFF,TGCGCCAGCAGCCCGGGACACCTAAACTCCTACAATGAGCAGTTCTTC
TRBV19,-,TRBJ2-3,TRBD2,CASSIALAGGADTQYF,TGTGCCAGTAGTATAGCGCTAGCGGGAGGGGCAGATACGCAGTATTTT
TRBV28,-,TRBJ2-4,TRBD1,CASRGGSLAKNIQYF,TGTGCCAGCAGAGGGGGCTCCCTAGCCAAAAACATTCAGTACTTC
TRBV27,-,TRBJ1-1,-,CASSLWQDKKAFF,TGTGCCAGCAGTTTATGGCAGGATAAGAAAGCTTTCTTT
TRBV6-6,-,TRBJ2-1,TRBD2,CASSYGGGSRDEQFF,TGTGCCAGCAGTTACGGTGGCGGGAGTAGGGATGAGCAGTTCTTC
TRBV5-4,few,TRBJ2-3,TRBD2,CASREGTSASTDTQYF,TGTGCCAGCAGGGAAGGGACTAGCGCTAGCACAGATACGCAGTATTTT
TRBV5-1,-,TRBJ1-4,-,CASSPKNSAWEAEKLFF,TGCGCCAGCAGCCCAAAGAACAGCGCCTGGGAGGCTGAAAAACTGTTTTTT
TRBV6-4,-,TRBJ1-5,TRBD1,CASSGDRAQGQPQHF,TGTGCCAGCAGTGGAGACAGGGCTCAGGGGCAGCCCCAGCATTTT